The rows below give T cell receptor beta chains drawn from one sample of a study of blood T cell repertoires in COVID-19. Sequencing used immunoSEQ multiplex PCR; TCRdb keeps in-frame clones, though not all of them. The profile shows just over 150,000 clones, roughly 90% of them singletons. Sequencing input: peripheral blood. These receptors came from a man aged 30 to 45 with COVID-19, enrolled during active disease. The CDR3 runs from the conserved cysteine through the conserved F or W. The D gene is left open where the match is weak.

v_call: TRBV14; d_call: TRBD1; j_call: TRBJ1-4; cdr3_nt: TGTGCCAGCAGCCACCAGACAGGGGATAGGGAAAAACTGTTTTTT; cdr3_aa: CASSHQTGDREKLFF
v_call: TRBV6-1; d_call: .; j_call: TRBJ2-5; cdr3_nt: TGTGCCAGCAGTGAATCGGTCTACCCGGACAACTTC; cdr3_aa: CASSESVYPDNF
v_call: TRBV4-3; d_call: .; j_call: TRBJ1-1; cdr3_nt: TGCGCCAGCAGCCAAGATTTCGTTGCGGGTGTTGACACTGAAGCTTTCTTT; cdr3_aa: CASSQDFVAGVDTEAFF
v_call: TRBV4-3; d_call: .; j_call: TRBJ2-6; cdr3_nt: TGCGCCAGCAGCCAGAACAGGGATGGGGCCAACGTCCTGACTTTC; cdr3_aa: CASSQNRDGANVLTF
v_call: TRBV19; d_call: TRBD1; j_call: TRBJ2-1; cdr3_nt: TGTGCCAGTAAGCCGGGACAGGGAATGGGCTCCTACAATGAGCAGTTCTTC; cdr3_aa: CASKPGQGMGSYNEQFF
v_call: TRBV2; d_call: TRBD2; j_call: TRBJ2-1; cdr3_nt: TGTGCCAGCAGTGCTTCGGGGACTAGCGGGGGGAGGCGGTATGAGCAGTTCTTC; cdr3_aa: CASSASGTSGGRRYEQFF
v_call: TRBV2; d_call: .; j_call: TRBJ1-4; cdr3_nt: TGTGCCACCTCGCCCGGGACAACTAATGAAAAACTGTTTTTT; cdr3_aa: CATSPGTTNEKLFF
v_call: TRBV21-1; d_call: .; j_call: TRBJ1-2; cdr3_nt: TGTGCCAGGAGCTGGGAGGTCCTTAACTATGGCTACACCTTC; cdr3_aa: CARSWEVLNYGYTF
v_call: TRBV6-5; d_call: TRBD2; j_call: TRBJ2-7; cdr3_nt: TGTGCCAGCAGTTACTCTTTAGCGGGGGTCTACGAGCAGTACTTC; cdr3_aa: CASSYSLAGVYEQYF
v_call: TRBV4-3; d_call: TRBD1; j_call: TRBJ1-2; cdr3_nt: TGCGCCAGCAGCCGCACGACAGGGGTCTATGGCTACACCTTC; cdr3_aa: CASSRTTGVYGYTF
v_call: TRBV24-1; d_call: TRBD2; j_call: TRBJ2-7; cdr3_nt: TGTGCCACCAGTGATCCCCGGGGGGGATGGAGCGAGCAGTACTTC; cdr3_aa: CATSDPRGGWSEQYF
v_call: TRBV6-5; d_call: .; j_call: TRBJ1-5; cdr3_nt: TGTGCCAGCAGTTACTCGATAGGGGTAGGGCAGCCCCAGCATTTT; cdr3_aa: CASSYSIGVGQPQHF
v_call: TRBV5-1; d_call: TRBD1; j_call: TRBJ1-6; cdr3_nt: TGCGCCAGCAGCTCGGGACAGGGTTATTCACCCCTCCACTTT; cdr3_aa: CASSSGQGYSPLHF
v_call: TRBV9; d_call: TRBD1; j_call: TRBJ1-1; cdr3_nt: TGTGCCAGCAGCGTAGGTCAGGGGGTCCCCATGAACACTGAAGCTTTCTTT; cdr3_aa: CASSVGQGVPMNTEAFF
v_call: TRBV4-1; d_call: .; j_call: TRBJ1-4; cdr3_nt: TGCGCCAGCAGCCAAGAAACCAGTCGTAATGAAAAACTGTTTTTT; cdr3_aa: CASSQETSRNEKLFF
v_call: TRBV5-1; d_call: .; j_call: TRBJ1-1; cdr3_nt: TGCGCCAGCAGCTTGGTTGGCAGGTCCATGAACACTGAAGCTTTCTTT; cdr3_aa: CASSLVGRSMNTEAFF